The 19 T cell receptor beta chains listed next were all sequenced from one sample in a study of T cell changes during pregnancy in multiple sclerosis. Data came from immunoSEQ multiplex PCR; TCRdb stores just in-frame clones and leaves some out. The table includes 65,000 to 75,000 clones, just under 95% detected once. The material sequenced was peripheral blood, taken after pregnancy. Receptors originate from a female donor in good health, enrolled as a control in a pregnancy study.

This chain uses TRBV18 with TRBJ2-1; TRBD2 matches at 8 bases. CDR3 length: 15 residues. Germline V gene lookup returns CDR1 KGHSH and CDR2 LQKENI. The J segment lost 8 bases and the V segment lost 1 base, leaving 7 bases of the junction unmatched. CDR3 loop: CASSPRTGAGDEQFF. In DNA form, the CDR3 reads TGTGCCAGCTCACCACGTACGGGAGCGGGAGATGAGCAGTTCTTC.

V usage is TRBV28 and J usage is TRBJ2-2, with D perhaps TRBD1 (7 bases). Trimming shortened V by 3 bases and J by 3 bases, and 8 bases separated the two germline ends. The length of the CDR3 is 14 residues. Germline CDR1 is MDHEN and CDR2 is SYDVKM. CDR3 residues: CASSFRGDTGELFF. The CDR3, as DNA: TGTGCCAGCAGTTTCAGGGGGGACACCGGGGAGCTGTTTTTT.

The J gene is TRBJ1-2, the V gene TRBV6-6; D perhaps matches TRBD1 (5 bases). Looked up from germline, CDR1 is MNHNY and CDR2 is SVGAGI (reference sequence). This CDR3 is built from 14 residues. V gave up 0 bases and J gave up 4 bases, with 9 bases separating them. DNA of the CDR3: TGTGCCAGCAGTTACTCCGAGGGACTCTATGGCTACACCTTC. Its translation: CASSYSEGLYGYTF.

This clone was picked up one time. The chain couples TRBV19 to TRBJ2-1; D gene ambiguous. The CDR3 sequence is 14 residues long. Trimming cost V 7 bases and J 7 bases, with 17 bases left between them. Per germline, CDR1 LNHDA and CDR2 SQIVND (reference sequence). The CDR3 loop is CASNDLPPVNEQFF. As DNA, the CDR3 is TGTGCCAGTAACGACTTGCCCCCAGTGAATGAGCAGTTCTTC.

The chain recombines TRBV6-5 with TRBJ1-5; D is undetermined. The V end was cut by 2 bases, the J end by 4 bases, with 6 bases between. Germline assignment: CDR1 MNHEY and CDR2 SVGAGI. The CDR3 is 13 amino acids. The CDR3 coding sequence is TGTGCCAGCAGTTACGACGGGAATCAGCCCCAGCATTTT. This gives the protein CASSYDGNQPQHF.

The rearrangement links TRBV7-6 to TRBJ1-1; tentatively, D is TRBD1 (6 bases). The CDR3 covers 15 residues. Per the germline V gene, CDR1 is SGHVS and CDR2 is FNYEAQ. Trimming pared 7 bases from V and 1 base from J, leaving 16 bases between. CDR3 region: CASIGGGPGNTEAFF. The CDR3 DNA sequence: TGTGCCAGCATTGGGGGGGGGCCTGGGAACACTGAAGCTTTCTTT. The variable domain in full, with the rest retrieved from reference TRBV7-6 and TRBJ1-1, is GAGVSQSPRYKVTKRGQDVALRCDPISGHVSLYWYRQALGQGPEFLTYFNYEAQQDKSGLPNDRFSAERPEGSISTLTIQRTEQRDSAMYRCASIGGGPGNTEAFFGQGTRLTVV.

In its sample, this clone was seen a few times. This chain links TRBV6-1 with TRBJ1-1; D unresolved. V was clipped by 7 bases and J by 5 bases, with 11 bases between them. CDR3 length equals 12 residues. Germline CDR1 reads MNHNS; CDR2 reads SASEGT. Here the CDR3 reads CASKGEATEAFF. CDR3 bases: TGTGCCAGCAAAGGAGAGGCGACTGAAGCTTTCTTT.

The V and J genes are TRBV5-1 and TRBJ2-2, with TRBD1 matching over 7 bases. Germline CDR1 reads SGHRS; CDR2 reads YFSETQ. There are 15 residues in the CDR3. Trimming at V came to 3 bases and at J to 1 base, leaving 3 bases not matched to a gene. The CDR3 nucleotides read TGCGCCAGCAGCTCCGGGACAGAGAACACCGGGGAGCTGTTTTTT. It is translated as CASSSGTENTGELFF.

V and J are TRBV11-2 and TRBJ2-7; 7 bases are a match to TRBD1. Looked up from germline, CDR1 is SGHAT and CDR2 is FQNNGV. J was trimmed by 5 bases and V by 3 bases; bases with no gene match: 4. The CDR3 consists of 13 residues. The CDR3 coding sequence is TGTGCCAGCAGCTTGGACAGGATAAACGAGCAGTACTTC. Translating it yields CASSLDRINEQYF.

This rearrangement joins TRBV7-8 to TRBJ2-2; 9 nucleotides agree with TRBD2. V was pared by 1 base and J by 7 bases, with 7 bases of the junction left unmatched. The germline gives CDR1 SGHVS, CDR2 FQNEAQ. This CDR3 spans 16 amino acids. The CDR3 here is CASSLGYAGGNGELFF. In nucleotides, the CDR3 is TGTGCCAGCAGCTTAGGCTACGCGGGGGGGAACGGGGAGCTGTTTTTT.

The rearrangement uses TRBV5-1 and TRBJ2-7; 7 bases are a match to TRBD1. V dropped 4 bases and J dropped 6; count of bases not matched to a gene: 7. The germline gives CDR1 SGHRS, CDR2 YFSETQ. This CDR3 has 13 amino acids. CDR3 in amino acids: CASSADRLGEQYF. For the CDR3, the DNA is TGCGCCAGCAGCGCGGACAGGCTGGGCGAGCAGTACTTC.

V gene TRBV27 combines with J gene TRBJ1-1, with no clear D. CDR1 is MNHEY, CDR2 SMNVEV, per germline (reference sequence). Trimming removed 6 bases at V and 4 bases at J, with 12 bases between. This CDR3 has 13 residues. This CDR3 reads CASRIGLITEAFF. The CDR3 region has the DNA TGTGCCAGCAGGATAGGACTGATCACTGAAGCTTTCTTT.

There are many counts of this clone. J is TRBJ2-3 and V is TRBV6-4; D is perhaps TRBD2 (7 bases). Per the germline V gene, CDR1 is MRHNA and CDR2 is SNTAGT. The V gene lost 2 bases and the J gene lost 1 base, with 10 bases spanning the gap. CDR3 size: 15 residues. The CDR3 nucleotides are TGTGCCAGCAGTGACGGCGGGGGCGGCACAGATACGCAGTATTTT. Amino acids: CASSDGGGGTDTQYF.

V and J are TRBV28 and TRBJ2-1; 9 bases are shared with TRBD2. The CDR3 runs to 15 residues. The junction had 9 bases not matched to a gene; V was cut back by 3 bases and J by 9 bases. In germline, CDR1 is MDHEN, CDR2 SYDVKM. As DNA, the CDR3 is TGTGCCAGCAGTTTGGCGGGAGGGCCCTCGAGTGAGCAGTTCTTC. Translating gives CASSLAGGPSSEQFF.

The CDR3 spells CASSLTGSSNSPLHF. Written as DNA, the CDR3 is TGTGCCAGCAGCCTGACAGGGTCAAGTAATTCACCCCTCCACTTT. V is TRBV14 and J is TRBJ1-6; 7 nucleotides agree with TRBD1. CDR3 length: 15 residues. J was trimmed by 6 bases and V by 4 bases; bases with no gene match: 6. CDR1 is SGHDN and CDR2 is FVKESK in the germline V gene.

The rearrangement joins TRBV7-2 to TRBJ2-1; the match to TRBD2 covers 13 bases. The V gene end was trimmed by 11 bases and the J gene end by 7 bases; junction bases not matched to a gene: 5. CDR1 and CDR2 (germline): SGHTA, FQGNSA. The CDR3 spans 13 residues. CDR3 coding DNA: TGTGCCGGGGGACTAGCGGGATGGAATGAGCAGTTCTTC. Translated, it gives CAGGLAGWNEQFF.

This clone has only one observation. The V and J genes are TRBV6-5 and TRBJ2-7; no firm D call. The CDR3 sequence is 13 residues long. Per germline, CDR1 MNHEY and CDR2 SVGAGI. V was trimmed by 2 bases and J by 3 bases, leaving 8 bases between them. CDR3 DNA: TGTGCCAGCAGTTACAACAACTACTACGAGCAGTACTTC. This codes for CASSYNNYYEQYF.

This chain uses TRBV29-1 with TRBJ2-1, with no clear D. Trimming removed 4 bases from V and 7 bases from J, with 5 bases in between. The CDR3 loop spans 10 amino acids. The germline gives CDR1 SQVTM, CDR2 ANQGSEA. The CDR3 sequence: CSVASNEQFF. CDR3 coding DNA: TGCAGCGTTGCTTCTAATGAGCAGTTCTTC.

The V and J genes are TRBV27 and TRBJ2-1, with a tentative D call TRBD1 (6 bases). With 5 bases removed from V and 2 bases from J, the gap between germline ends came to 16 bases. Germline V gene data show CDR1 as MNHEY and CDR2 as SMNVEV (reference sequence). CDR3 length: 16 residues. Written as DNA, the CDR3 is TGTGCCAGCAGTCGAGTACAGGGTGTAACCTACAATGAGCAGTTCTTC. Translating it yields CASSRVQGVTYNEQFF.